These 7 T cell receptor beta chains originate from one sample sequenced in a study of CD8+CD57+ T cells in acquired aplastic anemia. It was patients with CD8+CD57+ cell expansion by flow cytometry who were chosen for sequencing. Genomic DNA constituted the template upon which TCR beta VDJ and CDR3 profiling was performed. TCRdb re-called the reads with MiXCR, one entry per CDR3 protein. The sample includes roughly 240,000 distinct CDR3 sequences, around half of them seen just once. Material: sorted CD4+, CD8+, or CD8+CD57+ T cells (not recorded which) from PBMCs. Every receptor here comes from a human donor with aplastic anemia.

This clonotype was observed many times. V usage is TRBV12-3 or TRBV12-4 and J usage is TRBJ2-1, with 7 bases matching TRBD1. The CDR3 is 15 amino acids. With 1 base clipped from V and 7 bases from J, the junction kept 7 bases outside the gene matches. The CDR3: CASSLGTGPVNEQFF. In nucleotides, the CDR3 is TGTGCCAGCAGTTTAGGGACAGGCCCGGTGAATGAGCAGTTCTTC.

The sample holds a few counts of this clonotype. The genes are TRBV29-1 and TRBJ1-1; 7 bases map to TRBD1. CDR1 SQVTM and CDR2 ANQGSEA come from the germline V gene. This CDR3 region has 14 residues. Losses at the gene ends were 7 bases for V and 0 bases for J; bases not matched to a gene: 8. CDR3 sequence (DNA): TGCAGCGGCCGACAGGGAACCATGAACACTGAAGCTTTCTTT. Translated: CSGRQGTMNTEAFF.

CDR3 sequence: CSAPTSYNEQFF. As DNA, the CDR3 is TGCAGTGCACCGACTAGTTACAATGAGCAGTTCTTC. This chain uses TRBV20-1 with TRBJ2-1, with D perhaps TRBD2 (6 bases). The V end was cut by 6 bases, the J end by 4 bases, with 10 bases between. This CDR3 contains 12 residues. Germline V lookup: CDR1 DFQATT, CDR2 SNEGSKA (reference sequence).

The table lists this clonotype with many counts. V is TRBV15 and J is TRBJ1-5; 8 positions match TRBD1. V dropped 4 bases and J dropped 5; count of bases not matched to a gene: 10. Germline lookup yields CDR1 LNHNV and CDR2 YYDKDF (reference sequence). CDR3 length: 16 amino acids. CDR3 sequence reads: CATSTRRDRIYQPQHF. CDR3 DNA sequence: TGTGCCACCAGCACCAGGCGGGACAGGATTTATCAGCCCCAGCATTTT.

As for this clonotype: A much larger clone differs by one base, so this may be a read error. The chain employs TRBV6-5 and TRBJ2-7; D is perhaps TRBD2 (7 bases). The CDR3 consists of 15 residues. Germline CDR1 MNHEY, CDR2 SVGAGI. CDR3 coding DNA: TGTGCCAGCAGTTGGAACAGGGAGGGCTCCTACGAGCAGCACTTC. Translating gives CASSWNREGSYEQHF.

There are many counts of this clonotype. The CDR3 DNA reads as TGTGCCAGCAGTCTCGGGAAGACTGAAGCTTTCTTT. It specifies CASSLGKTEAFF. The chain is built from TRBV5-6 and TRBJ1-1, with D uncertain. The CDR3 consists of 12 residues. Germline V CDR1 and CDR2: SGHDT, YYEEEE. Trimming took 5 bases from V and 5 from J, leaving 10 bases between them.

The V gene is TRBV18, the J gene TRBJ2-7; 9 bases align to TRBD1. Germline CDR1 reads KGHSH; CDR2 reads LQKENI. This CDR3 has 13 amino acids. Trimming cost V 4 bases and J 5 bases; bases outside gene matches: 3. The CDR3 protein is CASSQGQGDEQYF. CDR3 in DNA: TGTGCCAGCTCACAGGGACAGGGCGACGAGCAGTACTTC.